This is a list of T cell receptor beta chains from one sample in a study of blood T cells in healthy people across ages. In TCRdb, the 5' RACE reads were re-called with MiXCR into one record per CDR3 protein. This sample has some 1.5 million distinct CDR3 sequences, with roughly 43% found just once. The sequencing sample was made of blood. The receptor source for this set is a woman aged 18-29 years in good health. CDR3s include the opening cysteine and the closing phenylalanine or tryptophan. D genes are given only for firm matches. Size is omitted from some rows. Given values are once, few, many or a class for expanded clones.

>TRBV28|TRBJ1-5|few|.
TGTGCCAGCAGAGTTCATAGCAATCAGCCCCAGCATTTT
CASRVHSNQPQHF
>TRBV7-8|TRBJ1-5|.|.
TGTGCCAGCAGTCCGGAGGCTCAAACCAATCAGCCCCAGCATTTT
CASSPEAQTNQPQHF
>TRBV28|TRBJ2-7|.|.
TGTGCCAGCAGTAGGGGAGAAAGCTCCTACAATGAGCAGTACTTC
CASSRGESSYNEQYF
>TRBV7-3|TRBJ2-7|.|TRBD2
TGTGCCAGCAGCTCGAGCGGGAGGGCCGACGAGCAGTACTTC
CASSSSGRADEQYF
>TRBV7-9|TRBJ1-3|.|.
TGTGCCAGCAGCTCGACCAGGGATGTTGGAAACACCATATATTTT
CASSSTRDVGNTIYF
>TRBV24-1|TRBJ2-2|.|.
TGTGCCACCAGAGACACCCCCGAAACCGGGGAGCTGTTTTTT
CATRDTPETGELFF
>TRBV24-1|TRBJ2-1|.|.
TGTGCCACCAGTCCGGGAGAATCCTGCAATGAGCAGTTCTTC
CATSPGESCNEQFF
>TRBV7-2|TRBJ2-1|.|.
TGTACCAGCAGCTCCGTACGGCCTGAGCAGTTCTTC
CTSSSVRPEQFF
>TRBV7-2|TRBJ2-7|few|.
TGTGCCAGCAGCTTAGCGTACCGGGACTCCAACGAGCAGTACTTC
CASSLAYRDSNEQYF
>TRBV6-6|TRBJ2-1|.|TRBD1
TGTGCCAGCAGTTACCCGGACAGGTCGCGGACCTACAATGAGCAGTTCTTC
CASSYPDRSRTYNEQFF
>TRBV20-1|TRBJ2-5|few|TRBD1
TGCAGTGCTCGCGTCCCGGGACAGGGAGCATATGATGAGCAGTACTTC
CSARVPGQGAYDEQYF
>TRBV10-3|TRBJ2-5|.|.
TGTGCCATCAGTGATATCGGTCTAGCGAGGAGTCAAGAGACCCAGTACTTC
CAISDIGLARSQETQYF
>TRBV6-5|TRBJ2-3|.|.
TGTGCCAGCAGTTTCGTCATTAAGCGGGCGCAGTATTTT
CASSFVIKRAQYF
>TRBV2|TRBJ2-3|.|TRBD2
TGTGCCGGCGGACTAGCGGGAAGCACAGATACGCAGTATTTT
CAGGLAGSTDTQYF
>TRBV18|TRBJ1-1|.|.
TGTGCCAGCTCACCACCGGTAGAGGCTGAAGCTTTCTTT
CASSPPVEAEAFF
>TRBV15|TRBJ2-7|few|.
TGTGCCACCAGCACGAACAGGGCCTCCTACGAGCAGTACTTC
CATSTNRASYEQYF
>TRBV2|TRBJ1-1|once|.
TGTGCCAGCAGTGGGGCGCTGGGGGCGGCTGAAGCTTTCTTT
CASSGALGAAEAFF
>TRBV18|TRBJ2-2|few|.
TGTGCCAGCTCACCTCAACAGGGTACCACCGGGGAGCTGTTTTTT
CASSPQQGTTGELFF
>TRBV12-3/TRBV12-4|TRBJ1-5|.|TRBD1
TGTGCCAGCAGTTCATCAGACAGGGCCAATCAGCCCCAGCATTTT
CASSSSDRANQPQHF
>TRBV20-1|TRBJ2-5|few|.
TGCAGTGCTAGAGATCTCTTAACAGGGAAATACCAAGAGACCCAGTACTTC
CSARDLLTGKYQETQYF
>TRBV15|TRBJ2-7|.|TRBD1
TGTGCCACCAGCAGTGGACAGGGGTTAGGAACCTACGAGCAGTACTTC
CATSSGQGLGTYEQYF
>TRBV10-2|TRBJ2-1|.|TRBD1
TGCGCCAGCAGGAGCCGGGACAGGGGGCACAATGAGCAGTTCTTC
CASRSRDRGHNEQFF
>TRBV7-8|TRBJ2-3|.|.
TGTGCCAGCAGATCCGGGACTAGCACAGATACGCAGTATTTT
CASRSGTSTDTQYF
>TRBV12-3/TRBV12-4|TRBJ2-5|.|.
TGTGCCAGCAGTGGGGAAGGACTCCAAGAGACCCAGTACTTC
CASSGEGLQETQYF
>TRBV6-5|TRBJ1-2|few|.
TGTGCCAGCAGTTATACAGGGATCCGGGCAACTAACTATGGCTACACCTTC
CASSYTGIRATNYGYTF
>TRBV28|TRBJ1-6|.|.
TGTGCCAGCAGTGCAGGGTCGGGTAATTCACCCCTCCACTTT
CASSAGSGNSPLHF
>TRBV5-1|TRBJ1-2|.|.
TGCGCCAGCAGCACAACGACGGGAAACTATGGCTACACCTTC
CASSTTTGNYGYTF
>TRBV24-1|TRBJ2-1|.|.
TGTGCCACCAGTGATTCCCCAAGGTCCTACAATGAGCAGTTCTTC
CATSDSPRSYNEQFF